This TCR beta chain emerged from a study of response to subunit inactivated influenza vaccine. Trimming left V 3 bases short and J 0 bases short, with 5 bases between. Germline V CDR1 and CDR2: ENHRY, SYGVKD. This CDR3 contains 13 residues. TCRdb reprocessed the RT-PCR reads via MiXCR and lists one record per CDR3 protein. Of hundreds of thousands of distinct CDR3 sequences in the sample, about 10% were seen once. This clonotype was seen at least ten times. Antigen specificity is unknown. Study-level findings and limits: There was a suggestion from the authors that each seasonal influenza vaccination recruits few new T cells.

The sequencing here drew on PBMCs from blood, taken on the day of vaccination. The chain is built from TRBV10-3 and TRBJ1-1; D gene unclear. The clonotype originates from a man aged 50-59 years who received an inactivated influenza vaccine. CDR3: CAISDSLNTEAFF. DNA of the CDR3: TGTGCCATCAGTGACAGTTTGAACACTGAAGCTTTCTTT.